Ten or more counts support the clone carrying this T cell receptor (beta chain). Cells are PBMCs isolated from around 10 ml of fresh blood. V lost 4 bases to trimming and J lost 4 bases; unmatched junction nucleotides: 12. From germline, CDR1 is SGHRS and CDR2 YFSETQ. The CDR3 has 17 amino acids. TCR beta CDR3 regions were amplified from RNA. HTBI primers drove first-round RT-PCR of the TCR CDR3. MiXCR was run by TCRdb on the multiplex PCR reads, yielding one entry per CDR3 protein. The sample lists over 400,000 distinct CDR3 sequences, roughly 14% occurring once. These data belong to a study of T cells in Graves' hyperthyroidism and ophthalmopathy.

The V gene is TRBV5-1, the J gene TRBJ2-1, with 9 positions matching TRBD2. The receptor's source is a young man with Graves' ophthalmopathy. Sequenced input: blood. The CDR3 DNA is TGCGCCAGCAGCCCCCCTGGACTAGCGCGTTTTTACAATGAGCAGTTCTTC. It specifies CASSPPGLARFYNEQFF.